The clone carrying this T cell receptor (beta chain) appeared a few times. Its antigen is currently unknown. This record belongs to a study of CD8 T cell repertoires and HIV-1 epitope variants. Study context: Tested: three Gag epitope families, Nef HW9 and YT9. 1M T cells were kept uncultured as a baseline. T cells were cultured for less than 13 days with cytokines added on days 3 and 7. Autologous T cell-negative cells served as antigen-presenting cells in equal numbers.

Sequenced by immunoSEQ multiplex PCR; TCRdb stores in-frame clones only, minus some. The sample carries some 6,800 clones, about two thirds recorded once. The V end was cut by 2 bases, the J end by 9 bases, with 8 bases between. The germline V gene has CDR1 MDHEN and CDR2 SYDVKM. The CDR3 sequence is 12 residues long. The source of this sequence is a male donor with HIV. The chain carries TRBV28 and TRBJ2-1, with D perhaps TRBD2 (6 bases). Sequencing was carried out using cultured CD8+ T cells derived from PBMCs. The CDR3 protein is CASSLQGGEQFF. In nucleotides, the CDR3 is TGTGCCAGCAGTTTACAGGGAGGTGAGCAGTTCTTC.